This TCR beta chain derives from a study of regulatory T cells in long-lasting Graves disease. Combining iRepertoire HTBI primers with Arm-PCR of CDR3 regions, the authors built TCR beta libraries. TCRdb used MiXCR to reprocess the multiplex PCR reads, holding one entry per CDR3 protein. There are under 450,000 distinct CDR3 sequences in the sample; 12% occur only once, and approximately 20% lies in the top ten. Between the trimmed V and J ends, which lost 1 base and 2 bases, there was a span of 6 bases. The germline CDR1 and CDR2 sequences are SGDLS and YYNGEE. The CDR3 extends over 13 amino acids. Time point specified: newly diagnosed GD, antithyroid drugs for less than 3 months. Preparation of the TCR library used RNA extracted from PBMCs. These data were also reused for a study on T cells in Graves' hyperthyroidism and ophthalmopathy.

The chain employs TRBV9 and TRBJ2-5; D is unclear. The receptor comes from a woman aged 18-35 years with Graves disease. The specimen comprised peripheral blood mononuclear cells (PBMCs), sampled at new diagnosis, from a patient treated with antithyroid drugs. The chain's CDR3 is CASSVKQQETQYF. In nucleotides, the CDR3 is TGTGCCAGCAGCGTAAAGCAGCAAGAGACCCAGTACTTC.